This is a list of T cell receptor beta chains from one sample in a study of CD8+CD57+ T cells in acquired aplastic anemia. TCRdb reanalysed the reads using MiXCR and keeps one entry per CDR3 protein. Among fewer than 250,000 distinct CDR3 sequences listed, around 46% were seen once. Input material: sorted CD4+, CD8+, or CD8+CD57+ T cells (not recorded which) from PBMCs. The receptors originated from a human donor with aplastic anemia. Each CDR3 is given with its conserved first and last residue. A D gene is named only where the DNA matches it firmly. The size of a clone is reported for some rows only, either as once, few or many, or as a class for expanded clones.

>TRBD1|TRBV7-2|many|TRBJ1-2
TGTGCCAGCAGCTTAGAAGGAGGGGGCCGGGGCTACACCTTC
CASSLEGGGRGYTF
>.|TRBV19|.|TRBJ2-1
TGTGCCTGCAGCTCTACAGGGATTGGGTCTAATGAGCAGTTCTTC
CACSSTGIGSNEQFF
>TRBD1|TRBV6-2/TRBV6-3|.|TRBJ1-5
TGTGCCAGCTACCCCGGGACAGGCAATCAGCCCCAGCATTTT
CASYPGTGNQPQHF
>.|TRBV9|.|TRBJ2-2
TGTGCCAGCGAGGAGAATGGGGCCGGGGAGCTGTTTTTT
CASEENGAGELFF
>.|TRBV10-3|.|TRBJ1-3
TGTGCCATCAGGTCCGTTCAGGGCTCCAACATATATTTT
CAIRSVQGSNIYF
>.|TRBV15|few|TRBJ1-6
TGTGCCACCAGCAGTGACGGGACAAATTCACCCCTCCACTTT
CATSSDGTNSPLHF
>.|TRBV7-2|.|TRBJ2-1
TGTGCCAGCAGCGAAGGGACGCTAAATGAGCAGTTCTTC
CASSEGTLNEQFF
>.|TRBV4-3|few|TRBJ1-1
TGCGCCAGCAGCAAGAGCAGGACAATGAACACTGAAGCTTTCTTT
CASSKSRTMNTEAFF
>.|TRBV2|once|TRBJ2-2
TGTGCCAGCAGCCCGGGGATGGGGGCGAACACCGGGGAGCTGTTTTTT
CASSPGMGANTGELFF
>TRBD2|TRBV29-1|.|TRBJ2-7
TGCAGCGTTGGCATGCTGGGAGGGACGCTCGAGCAGTACTTC
CSVGMLGGTLEQYF
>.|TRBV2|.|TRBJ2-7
TGTGCCAGCGGCGTCCCGTTGGGTGGCGACGAGCAGTACTTC
CASGVPLGGDEQYF
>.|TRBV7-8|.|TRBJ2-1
TGTGCCAGCAGCTTAGTTGAGACAACATACAATGAGCAGTTCTTC
CASSLVETTYNEQFF
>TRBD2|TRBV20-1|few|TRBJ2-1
TGCAGTGCTAGGGGACTAGCGGGCAAGTCAAACAATGAGCAGTTCTTC
CSARGLAGKSNNEQFF
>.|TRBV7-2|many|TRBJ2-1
TGTGCCAGCAGCTTAGCTTTACGTCGAGGGAATGAGCAGTTCTTC
CASSLALRRGNEQFF
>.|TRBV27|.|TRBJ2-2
TGTGCCAGCAGTACGCCCGGTGCTACCGGGGAGCTGTTTTTT
CASSTPGATGELFF